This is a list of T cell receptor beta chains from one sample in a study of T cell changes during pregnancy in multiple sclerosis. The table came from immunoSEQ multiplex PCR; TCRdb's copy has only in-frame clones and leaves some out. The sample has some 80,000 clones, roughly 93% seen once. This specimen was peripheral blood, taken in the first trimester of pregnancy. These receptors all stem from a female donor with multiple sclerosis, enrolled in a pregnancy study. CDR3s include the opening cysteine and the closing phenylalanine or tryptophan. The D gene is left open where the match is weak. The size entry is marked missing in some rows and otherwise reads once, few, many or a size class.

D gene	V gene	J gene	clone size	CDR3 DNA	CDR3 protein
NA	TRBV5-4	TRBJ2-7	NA	TGTGCCAGCAGCACCGGGACTTTAAGCTCCTACGAGCAGTACTTC	CASSTGTLSSYEQYF
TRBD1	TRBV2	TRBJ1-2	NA	TGTGCCAGCAGTGAGAGTTGGGGACAGGGTGACGGCTACACCTTC	CASSESWGQGDGYTF
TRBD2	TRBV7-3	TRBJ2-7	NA	TGTGCCAGCAGCTTAGGGGGGGGCTACGAGCAGTACTTC	CASSLGGGYEQYF
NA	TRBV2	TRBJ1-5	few	TGTGCCAGCAGTGAAGGTCAGGGTAATCAGCCCCAGCATTTT	CASSEGQGNQPQHF
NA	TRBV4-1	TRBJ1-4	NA	TGCGCCAGCAGCCATCCCGCTGGCCCAGCGACTAATGAAAAACTGTTTTTT	CASSHPAGPATNEKLFF
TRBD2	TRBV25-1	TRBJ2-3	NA	TGTGCCAGCAGTGAATGGCGGGAGGGTGGCACAGATACGCAGTATTTT	CASSEWREGGTDTQYF
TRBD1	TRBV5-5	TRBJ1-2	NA	TGTGCCAGCAGCTCACAGGGGGCGGTCGTCTATGGCTACACCTTC	CASSSQGAVVYGYTF
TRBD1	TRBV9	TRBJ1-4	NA	TGTGCCAGCAGCGAGGGACAGACTAATGAAAAACTGTTTTTT	CASSEGQTNEKLFF
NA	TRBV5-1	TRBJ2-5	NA	TGCGCCAGCAGGCCGACAGGCCAAGAGACCCAGTACTTC	CASRPTGQETQYF
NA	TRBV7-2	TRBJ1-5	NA	TGTGCCAGCAGCAGCCGGGGGGGCAATCAGCCCCAGCATTTT	CASSSRGGNQPQHF
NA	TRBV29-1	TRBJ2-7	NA	TGCAGCGTTGAGGGGGGGGCAGGGAGGGACGAGCAGTACTTC	CSVEGGAGRDEQYF
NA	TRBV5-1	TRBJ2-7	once	TGCGCCAGCAGCTTGGAAAGGCCGGGATCCGAGCAGTACTTC	CASSLERPGSEQYF
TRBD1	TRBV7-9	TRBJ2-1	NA	TGTGCCAGCAGCCGAGGACAGGGGGTCATTAATGAGCAGTTCTTC	CASSRGQGVINEQFF
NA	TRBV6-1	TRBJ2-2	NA	TGTGCCAGCAATCGGGTAGCGAACACCGGGGAGCTGTTTTTT	CASNRVANTGELFF
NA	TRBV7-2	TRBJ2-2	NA	TGTGCCAGCAGCTTAGCGCCGATAGCGACCACCGGGGAGCTGTTTTTT	CASSLAPIATTGELFF
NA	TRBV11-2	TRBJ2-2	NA	TGTGCCAGCAGCTTAGATCGAGCGGACACCGGGGAGCTGTTTTTT	CASSLDRADTGELFF
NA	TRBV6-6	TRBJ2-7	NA	TGTGCCAGCAGTTACGAGGGCCAAAAGAGGGAGCAGTACTTC	CASSYEGQKREQYF
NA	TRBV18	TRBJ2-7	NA	TGTGCCAGCTCCCCCGGGGGATACGAGCAGTACTTC	CASSPGGYEQYF
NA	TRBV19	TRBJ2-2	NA	TGTGCCAGTAGCTTTGACGGAGGGAACACCGGGGAGCTGTTTTTT	CASSFDGGNTGELFF